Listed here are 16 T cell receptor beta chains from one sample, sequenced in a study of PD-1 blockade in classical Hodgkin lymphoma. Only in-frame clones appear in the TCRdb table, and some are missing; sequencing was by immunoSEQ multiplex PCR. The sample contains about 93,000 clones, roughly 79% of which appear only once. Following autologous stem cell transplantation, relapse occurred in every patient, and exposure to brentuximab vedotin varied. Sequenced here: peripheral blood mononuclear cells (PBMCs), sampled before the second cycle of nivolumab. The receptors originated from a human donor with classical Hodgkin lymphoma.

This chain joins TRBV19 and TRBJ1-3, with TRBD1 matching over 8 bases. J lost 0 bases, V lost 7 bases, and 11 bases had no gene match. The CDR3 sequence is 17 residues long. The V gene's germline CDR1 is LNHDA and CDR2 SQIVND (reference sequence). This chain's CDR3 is CASTGQGATSSGNTIYF. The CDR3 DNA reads TGTGCCAGTACCGGACAGGGAGCGACCAGCTCTGGAAACACCATATATTTT. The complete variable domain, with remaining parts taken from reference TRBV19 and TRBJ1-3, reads DGGITQSPKYLFRKEGQNVTLSCEQNLNHDAMYWYRQDPGQGLRLIYYSQIVNDFQKGDIAEGYSVSREKKESFPLTVTSAQKNPTAFYLCASTGQGATSSGNTIYFGEGSWLTVV.

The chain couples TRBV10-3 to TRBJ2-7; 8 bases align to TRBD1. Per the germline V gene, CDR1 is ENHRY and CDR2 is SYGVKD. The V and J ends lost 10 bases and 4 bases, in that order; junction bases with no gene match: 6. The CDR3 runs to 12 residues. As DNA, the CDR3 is TGTGCCAGCCGGACAGGGAATTACGAGCAGTACTTC. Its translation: CASRTGNYEQYF.

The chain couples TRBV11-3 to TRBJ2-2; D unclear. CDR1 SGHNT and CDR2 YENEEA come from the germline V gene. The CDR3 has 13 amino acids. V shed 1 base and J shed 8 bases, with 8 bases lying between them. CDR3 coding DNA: TGTGCCAGCAGCTTAGTAGGGTCAGGGGAGCTGTTTTTT. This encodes CASSLVGSGELFF.

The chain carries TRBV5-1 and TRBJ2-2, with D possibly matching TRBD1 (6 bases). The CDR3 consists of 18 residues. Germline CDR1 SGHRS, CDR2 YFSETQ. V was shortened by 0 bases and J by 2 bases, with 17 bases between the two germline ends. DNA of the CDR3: TGCGCCAGCAGCTTGGACCGTCGAGGACAGCTTAACACCGGGGAGCTGTTTTTT. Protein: CASSLDRRGQLNTGELFF.

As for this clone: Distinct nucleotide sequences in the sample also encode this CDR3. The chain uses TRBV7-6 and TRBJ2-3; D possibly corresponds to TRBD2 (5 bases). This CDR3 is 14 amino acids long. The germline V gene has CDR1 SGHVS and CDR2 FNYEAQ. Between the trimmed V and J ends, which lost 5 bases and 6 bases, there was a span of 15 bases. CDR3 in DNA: TGTGCCAGCAGCGGACTGGGTCCGCTTGATACGCAGTATTTT. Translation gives CASSGLGPLDTQYF. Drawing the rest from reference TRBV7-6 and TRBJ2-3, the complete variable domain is GAGVSQSPRYKVTKRGQDVALRCDPISGHVSLYWYRQALGQGPEFLTYFNYEAQQDKSGLPNDRFSAERPEGSISTLTIQRTEQRDSAMYRCASSGLGPLDTQYFGPGTRLTVL.

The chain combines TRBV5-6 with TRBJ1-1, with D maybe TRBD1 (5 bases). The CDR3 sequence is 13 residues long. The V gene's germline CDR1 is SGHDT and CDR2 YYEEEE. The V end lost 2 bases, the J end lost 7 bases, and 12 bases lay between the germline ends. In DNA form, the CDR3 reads TGTGCCAGCAGCTTAGTGGGGCTGAATGAAGCTTTCTTT. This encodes CASSLVGLNEAFF.

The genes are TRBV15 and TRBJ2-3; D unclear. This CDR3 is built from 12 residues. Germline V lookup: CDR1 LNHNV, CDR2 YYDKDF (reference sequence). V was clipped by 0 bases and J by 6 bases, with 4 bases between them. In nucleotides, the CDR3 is TGTGCCACCAGCAGAGATTTTGATACGCAGTATTTT. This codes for CATSRDFDTQYF.

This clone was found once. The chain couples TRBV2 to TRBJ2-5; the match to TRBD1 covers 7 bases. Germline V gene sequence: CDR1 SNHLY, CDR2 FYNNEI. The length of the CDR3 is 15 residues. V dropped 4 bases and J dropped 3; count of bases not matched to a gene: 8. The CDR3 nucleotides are TGTGCCAGCAGTGGCCGGACAGGCGAAGAAGAGACCCAGTACTTC. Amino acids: CASSGRTGEEETQYF.

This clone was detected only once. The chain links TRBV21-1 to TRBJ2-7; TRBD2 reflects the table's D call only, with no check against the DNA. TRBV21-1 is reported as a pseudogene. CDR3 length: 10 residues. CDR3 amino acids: CASSSCEQYF. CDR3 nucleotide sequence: TGTGCCAGCAGCTCTTGCGAGCAGTACTTC.

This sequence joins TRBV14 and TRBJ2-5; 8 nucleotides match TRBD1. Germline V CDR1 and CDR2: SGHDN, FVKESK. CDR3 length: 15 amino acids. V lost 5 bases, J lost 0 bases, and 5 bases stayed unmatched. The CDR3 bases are TGTGCCAGCAGCGGACGGGACAGGTACCAAGAGACCCAGTACTTC. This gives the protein CASSGRDRYQETQYF.

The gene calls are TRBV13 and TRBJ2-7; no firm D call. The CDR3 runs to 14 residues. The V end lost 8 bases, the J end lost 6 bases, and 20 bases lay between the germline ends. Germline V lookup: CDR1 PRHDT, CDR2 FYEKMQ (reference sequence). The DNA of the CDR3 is TGTGCCAGCCGAGAAACGGGTGGACCCCCCGAGCAGTACTTC. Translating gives CASRETGGPPEQYF.

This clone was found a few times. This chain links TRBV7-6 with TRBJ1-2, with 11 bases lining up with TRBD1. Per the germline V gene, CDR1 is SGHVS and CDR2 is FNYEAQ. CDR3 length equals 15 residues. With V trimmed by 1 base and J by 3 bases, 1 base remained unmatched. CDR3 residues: CASSLGTGGDYGYTF. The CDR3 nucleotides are TGTGCCAGCAGCTTAGGGACAGGGGGCGACTATGGCTACACCTTC.

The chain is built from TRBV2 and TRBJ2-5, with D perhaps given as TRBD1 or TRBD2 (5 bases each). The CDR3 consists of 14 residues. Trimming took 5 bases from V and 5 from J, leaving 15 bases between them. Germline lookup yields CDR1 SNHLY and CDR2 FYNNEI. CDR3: CASSSADRGETQYF. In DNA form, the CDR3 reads TGTGCCAGCAGTTCCGCCGACAGAGGGGAGACCCAGTACTTC.

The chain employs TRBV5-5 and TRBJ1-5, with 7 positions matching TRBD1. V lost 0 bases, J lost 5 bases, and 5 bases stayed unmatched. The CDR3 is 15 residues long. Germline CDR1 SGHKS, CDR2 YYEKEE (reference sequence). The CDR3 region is CASSLGQGGDQPQHF. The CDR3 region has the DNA TGTGCCAGCAGCTTGGGACAGGGTGGCGATCAGCCCCAGCATTTT. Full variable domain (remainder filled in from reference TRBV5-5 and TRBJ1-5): DAGVTQSPTHLIKTRGQQVTLRCSPISGHKSVSWYQQVLGQGPQFIFQYYEKEERGRGNFPDRFSARQFPNYSSELNVNALLLGDSALYLCASSLGQGGDQPQHFGDGTRLSIL.

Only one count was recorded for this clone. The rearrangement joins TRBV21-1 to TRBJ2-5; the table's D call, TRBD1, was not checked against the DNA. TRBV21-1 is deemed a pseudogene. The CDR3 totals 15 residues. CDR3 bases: TGTGCCAGCAGCAACAGGGTATTGGTCTGGGAGACCCAGTACTTC. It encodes CASSNRVLVWETQYF.

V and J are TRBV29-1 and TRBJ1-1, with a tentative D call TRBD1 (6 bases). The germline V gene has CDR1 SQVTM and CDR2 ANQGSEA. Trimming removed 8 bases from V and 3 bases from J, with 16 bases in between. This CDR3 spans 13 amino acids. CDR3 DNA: TGCAGCTATAACAGGGAGGTAGACACTGAAGCTTTCTTT. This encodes CSYNREVDTEAFF.